The entry below gives a single TCR beta chain sequence along with its context. Its target antigen remains unknown. Base qualities are not at hand, and no much larger clone is one base apart. In the ophthalmopathy patients, disease was moderately to severely active, with a Clinical Activity Score of 3 or more, a NOSPECS grade of 4 or more, and a duration of less than 3 months. The study excluded patients with uncontrolled infections, other autoimmune diseases, pregnancy or lactation. Diagnoses relied on clinical symptoms, serum thyroxine and TRAb, thyroid ultrasound and orbital computed tomography. Ficoll-Paque density gradient centrifugation was used to isolate PBMCs from around 10 ml of fresh peripheral blood. Total RNA was extracted with Trizol reagent, and quality was checked on an Agilent 2100 Bioanalyzer. V is reduced by 4 bases and J by 1 base, leaving a spacing of 20 bases between them. The CDR3 sequence holds 17 residues, the cysteine and phenylalanine included. The DNA shown is the 51-base CDR3, in frame from base 1. The germline V gene (reference sequence) gives CDR1 as SGHNT and CDR2 as YYREEE.

These data originate in a study of T cells in Graves' hyperthyroidism and ophthalmopathy (dated 2019 in TCRdb). With regard to the full study: Peripheral blood samples were taken at the time of initial diagnosis, prior to any treatment. TCR V-J signatures able to tell the groups apart were searched for in a discovery cohort of 100 patients, of whom roughly 42 had Graves' ophthalmopathy and under 65 had stable Graves' hyperthyroidism. An independent validation cohort of fewer than 20 hyperthyroidism patients and approximately 17 patients who later progressed to ophthalmopathy tested prospective prediction of ophthalmopathy. The 75 to 100 discovery patients were randomly divided into training and test sets at a 7:3 ratio. In addition, the study compared T-cell repertoires in thyroid tissue and in blood from several Graves' hyperthyroidism patients. Once sampling was done, hyperthyroidism patients were given methimazole at a starting dose of 30 mg daily, whereas ophthalmopathy patients were given high-dose intravenous methylprednisolone. The paper reports TCR Vbeta CDR3 sequencing of 140 or so peripheral blood samples: 43 ophthalmopathy, some 80 hyperthyroidism and some 17 progressor patients.

General study outcomes and caveats: In validation, the model predicted progression to ophthalmopathy a median of roughly six months before onset, with around 70% sensitivity and 72.22% specificity. A model built on a 13 V-J signature distinguished ophthalmopathy from stable hyperthyroidism, reaching around 90% sensitivity and under 84% specificity in cross-validation and 80%/75% in testing. Blood samples also contained most of the expanded thyroid clonotypes (frequency above 0.001), which suggests that blood repertoires may reflect thyroid immune responses. No statistical method was used to set the sample size in advance, and investigators knew the group allocation.

Amplification of TCR beta CDR3 regions was carried out from RNA transcripts. The first round of RT-PCR for the TCR CDR3 was performed with the HTBI primer set and the Qiagen OneStep RT-PCR kit. A second multiplex PCR round built the libraries, followed by size selection and purification. The libraries were sequenced on an Illumina HiSeq2000 using paired-end 100 bp reads. Per the authors' processing: SOAPnuke was used to process the raw data, with reads discarded if the reads contained adapters or uncalled bases, had a mean Phred below 15, or lacked an exact constant-primer or identifier match. COPE v1.2.5 was used to merge high-quality paired reads, and clonotypes were defined as unique nucleotide sequences. Clonotypes were aligned to IMGT TRBV, TRBD and TRBJ reference segments using MiTCR v1.1. The analysis included only V-J combinations with a frequency above 0.0001, which together covered around 99% of the repertoires. The TCS score was defined as the ratio of F50 (clonal expansion) to E x V (chaos), calculated using BLOSUM62-based TCRdist between CDR3 peptides within each V-J. Welch's t-statistics and random forest reduced 514 V-J features to 10 to 15, which were used in a naive Bayes classifier (R e1071). Starting from the raw public reads, TCRdb applied fastp trimming at Q25, assembled clones with MiXCR and retained in-frame beta chains. Records with the same CDR3 protein are collapsed into one entry carrying the most frequent genes and DNA. These V and J calls rely on TCRdb rather than the paper's analysis. This sample gives over 500,000 distinct CDR3 sequences in total; around 16% of them show up just once. The top ten hold 25% to 30% of the sample.

The sequenced sample was blood. The chain was built from TRBV5-4 and TRBJ1-2; TRBD1 might be the D gene, on 5 matching bases. This TCR came from a woman under 40 with Graves' ophthalmopathy. CDR3 loop: CASSPRLREVFNYGYTF. The nucleotides are TGTGCCAGCAGCCCGAGGCTCAGGGAAGTTTTTAACTATGGCTACACCTTC.